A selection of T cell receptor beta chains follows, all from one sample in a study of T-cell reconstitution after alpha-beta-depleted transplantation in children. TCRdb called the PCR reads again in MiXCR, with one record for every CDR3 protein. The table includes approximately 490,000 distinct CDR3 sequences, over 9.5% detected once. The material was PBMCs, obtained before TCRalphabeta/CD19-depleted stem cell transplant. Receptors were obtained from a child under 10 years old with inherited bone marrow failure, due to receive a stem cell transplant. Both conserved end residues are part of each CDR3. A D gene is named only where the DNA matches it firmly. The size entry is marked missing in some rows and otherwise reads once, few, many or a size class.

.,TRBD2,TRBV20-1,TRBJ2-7,TGCAGTGATCTTACTAGCGGGAGGGCGAGGTACGAGCAGTACTTC,CSDLTSGRARYEQYF
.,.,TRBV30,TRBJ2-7,TGTGCCTGGAGTGTATTAGGAGGAAACGAGCAGTACTTC,CAWSVLGGNEQYF
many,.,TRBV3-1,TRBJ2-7,TGTGCCAGCAGCCATATCACGCGGGCCGAGCAGTACTTC,CASSHITRAEQYF
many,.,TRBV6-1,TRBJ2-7,TGTGCCAGCAGTCCATCCCCACTCCCGTTGGACGAGCAGTACTTC,CASSPSPLPLDEQYF
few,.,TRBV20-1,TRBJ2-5,TGCAGTGCTAGCGGCTGGAACCAAGAGACCCAGTACTTC,CSASGWNQETQYF
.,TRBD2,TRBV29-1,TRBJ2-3,TGCAGCACCTCTAGCGGAGTTAGCACAGATACGCAGTATTTT,CSTSSGVSTDTQYF
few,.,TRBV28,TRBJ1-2,TGTGCCAGCAGTTTTCTGGGAGCCGGGTATGGCTACACCTTC,CASSFLGAGYGYTF
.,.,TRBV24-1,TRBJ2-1,TGTGCCACCAGTGATTTGTGGGACAATGACGAGCAGTTCTTC,CATSDLWDNDEQFF
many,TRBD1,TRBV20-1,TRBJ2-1,TGCAGTGCTAGACCGACAGGGGGCTTTGAGCAGTTCTTC,CSARPTGGFEQFF
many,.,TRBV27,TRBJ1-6,TGTGCCAGCAGTTTTCCCATTTCACCCCTCCACTTT,CASSFPISPLHF
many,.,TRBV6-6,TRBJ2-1,TGTGCCAGCAGCCCGACCACATCGGAGCAGTTCTTC,CASSPTTSEQFF
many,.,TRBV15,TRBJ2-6,TGTGCCACCAGGGGCAGGCCCCGCTTCGGCTCTGGGGCCAACGTCCTGACTTTC,CATRGRPRFGSGANVLTF
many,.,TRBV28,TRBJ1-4,TGTGCCAGCAGTTTATGGGACAGTAATGAAAAACTGTTTTTT,CASSLWDSNEKLFF
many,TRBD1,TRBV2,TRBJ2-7,TGTGCCAGCAGCGTTACAGGGGGGTTCTCCTACGAGCAGTACTTC,CASSVTGGFSYEQYF
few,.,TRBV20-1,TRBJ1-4,TGCAGTGCCGGAACGGGAGCAACTAATGAAAAACTGTTTTTT,CSAGTGATNEKLFF
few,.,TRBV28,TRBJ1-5,TGTGCCAGCACTAGCCAGGCGGATCAGCCCCAGCATTTT,CASTSQADQPQHF
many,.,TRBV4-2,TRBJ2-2,TGTGCCAGCAGTGGCACCGGGGAGCTGTTTTTT,CASSGTGELFF
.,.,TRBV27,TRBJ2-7,TGTGCCAGCAGTTTATTCCCCCCGAGCTCCTACGAGCAGTACTTC,CASSLFPPSSYEQYF
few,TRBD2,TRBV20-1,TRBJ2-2,TGCAGTGCTCCCCCCAGGAGGAGCGGGAGGATCACCGGGGAGCTGTTTTTT,CSAPPRRSGRITGELFF
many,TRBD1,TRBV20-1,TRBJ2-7,TGCAGTGCCAGGCGTCCGGACACAGGGGCCTACGAGCAGTACTTC,CSARRPDTGAYEQYF
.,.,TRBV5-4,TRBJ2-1,TGTGCCAGCTCCTCCTTGGGGGGCCCCCCTTTCGATGAGCAGTTCTTC,CASSSLGGPPFDEQFF
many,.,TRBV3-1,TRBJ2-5,TGTGCCGCGAGACGAGGAGGAGGGAAAGAGACCCAGTACTTC,CAARRGGGKETQYF
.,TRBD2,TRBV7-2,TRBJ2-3,TGTGCCAGCAGCTTAGTCGCTAGCGGGGGTACCGCCGATACGCAGTATTTT,CASSLVASGGTADTQYF
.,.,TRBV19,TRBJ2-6,TGTGCCAGTAGCATTATTCACCCAGAGTCTGGGGCCAACGTCCTGACTTTC,CASSIIHPESGANVLTF
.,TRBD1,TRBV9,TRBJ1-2,TGTGCCAGCAGCCCTCGAACAGGGGCCCCTCATGGCTACACCTTC,CASSPRTGAPHGYTF
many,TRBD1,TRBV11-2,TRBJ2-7,TGTGCCAGCAGCTTAAGGCTCCCTGGACAGGGCGCGAACGAGCAGTACTTC,CASSLRLPGQGANEQYF
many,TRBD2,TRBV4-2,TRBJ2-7,TGTGCCAGCAGCAGAGGTAGCGGGAGGGCCGACTCCTACGAGCAGTACTTC,CASSRGSGRADSYEQYF
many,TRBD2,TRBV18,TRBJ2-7,TGTGCCAGCTCACCACCAACTAGCGGGAGAAACGACGAGCAGTACTTC,CASSPPTSGRNDEQYF
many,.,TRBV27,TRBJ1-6,TGTGCCAGCAGTTTATGGGGTGTGAATTCACCCCTCCACTTT,CASSLWGVNSPLHF
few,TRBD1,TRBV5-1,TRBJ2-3,TGCGCCAGCAGCCGGGACAGGGACCGAGATACGCAGTATTTT,CASSRDRDRDTQYF
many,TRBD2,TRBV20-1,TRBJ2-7,TGCAGTGCTAGGCCGGGGGGCTCCTACGAGCAGTACTTC,CSARPGGSYEQYF
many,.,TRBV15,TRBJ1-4,TGTGCCACCAGCAGGCCATATATTCGGGCGGCTAATGAAAAACTGTTTTTT,CATSRPYIRAANEKLFF
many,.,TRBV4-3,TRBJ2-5,TGCGCCAGCAGCCAAGAACCGGGGCCCGGAATGGACCAGTACTTC,CASSQEPGPGMDQYF
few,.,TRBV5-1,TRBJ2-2,TGCGCCAGCAGTCCCCGGACAGTGGCAAACACCGGGGAGCTGTTTTTT,CASSPRTVANTGELFF
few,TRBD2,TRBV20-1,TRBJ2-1,TGCAGTGCTAGAGATCGCCTAGGGAGCGGGAGCCTCTCCTACAATGAGCAGTTCTTC,CSARDRLGSGSLSYNEQFF
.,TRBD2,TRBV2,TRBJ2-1,TGTGCCAGCGGTTGGCTAGCGGGAGCGAATGAGCAGTTCTTC,CASGWLAGANEQFF
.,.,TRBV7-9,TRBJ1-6,TGTGCCAGCAGCTCGACGGATTATAATTCACCCCTCCACTTT,CASSSTDYNSPLHF
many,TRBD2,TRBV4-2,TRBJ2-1,TGTGCCAGCAGCCAAGACTTCCACCGGGACTATGTGCGCAATGAGCAGTTCTTC,CASSQDFHRDYVRNEQFF
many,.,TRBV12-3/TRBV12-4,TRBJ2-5,TGTGCCAGCAGTTTAAGGCGTGGGGTGCAGGGCCAAGAGACCCAGTACTTC,CASSLRRGVQGQETQYF
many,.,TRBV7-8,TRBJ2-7,TGTGCCAGCAGCTTAGGCCAGGGTTGGTACGAGCAGTACTTC,CASSLGQGWYEQYF
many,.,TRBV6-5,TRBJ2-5,TGTGCCAGCAGTCGTGTCCTCGGCGGAACTCAAGAGACCCAGTACTTC,CASSRVLGGTQETQYF
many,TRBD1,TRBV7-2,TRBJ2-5,TGTGCCAGCAGCCCAGTACAGGGGATGGAGACCCAGTACTTC,CASSPVQGMETQYF
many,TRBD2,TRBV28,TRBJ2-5,TGTGCCAGCAGTTTACCGGGACTAGCGGGAGGGCCGTTGATCGAGACCCAGTACTTC,CASSLPGLAGGPLIETQYF
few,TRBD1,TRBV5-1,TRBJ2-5,TGCGCCAGCACCCGGGACAGCAACCAAGAGACCCAGTACTTC,CASTRDSNQETQYF
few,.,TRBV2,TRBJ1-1,TGTGCCAGAGGGGTCACTGAAGCTTTCTTT,CARGVTEAFF
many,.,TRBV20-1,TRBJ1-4,TGCAGTGCTCAAAGGGAAAAACTGTTTTTT,CSAQREKLFF
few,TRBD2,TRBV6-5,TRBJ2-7,TGTGCCAGCAGTTACTGGCGGGAGGGCCAGTACGAGCAGTACTTC,CASSYWREGQYEQYF
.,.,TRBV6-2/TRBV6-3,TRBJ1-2,TGTGCCAGCAGTTACTCATCCGGGACACCCTATAACTATGGCTACACCTTC,CASSYSSGTPYNYGYTF
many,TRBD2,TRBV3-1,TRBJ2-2,TGTGCCAGCAGCCGTGACGGACTAGCGGGAGGGAAAAACACCGGGGAGCTGTTTTTT,CASSRDGLAGGKNTGELFF
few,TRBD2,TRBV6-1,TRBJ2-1,TGTGCCAGCAGTACGACTAGCGGGAGGGATATCCCCTACAATGAGCAGTTCTTC,CASSTTSGRDIPYNEQFF
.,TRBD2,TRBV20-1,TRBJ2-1,TGCAGTGCTACCGCACCACAGGGGACTAGCGGACCTATTGCGAATGAGCAGTTCTTC,CSATAPQGTSGPIANEQFF
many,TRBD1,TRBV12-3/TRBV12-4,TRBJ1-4,TGTGCCAGCAGCTGGGGACAGAGGTTTGAAAAACTGTTTTTT,CASSWGQRFEKLFF
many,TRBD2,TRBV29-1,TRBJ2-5,TGCAGCGATAGCGGGAGGGCCGGTGAGACCCAGTACTTC,CSDSGRAGETQYF